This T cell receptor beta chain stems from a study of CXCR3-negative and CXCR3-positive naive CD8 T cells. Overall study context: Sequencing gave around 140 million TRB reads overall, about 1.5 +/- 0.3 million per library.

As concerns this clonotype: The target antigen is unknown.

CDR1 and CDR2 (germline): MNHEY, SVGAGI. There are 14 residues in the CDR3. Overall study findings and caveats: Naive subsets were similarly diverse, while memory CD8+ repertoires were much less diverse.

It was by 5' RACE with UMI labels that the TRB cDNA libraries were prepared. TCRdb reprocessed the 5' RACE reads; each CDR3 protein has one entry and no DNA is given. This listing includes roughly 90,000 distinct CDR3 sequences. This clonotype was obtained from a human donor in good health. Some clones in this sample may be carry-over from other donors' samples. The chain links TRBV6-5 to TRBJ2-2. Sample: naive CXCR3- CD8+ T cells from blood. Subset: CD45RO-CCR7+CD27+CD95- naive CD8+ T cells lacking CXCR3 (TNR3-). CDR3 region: CASSYPGVHGELFF.